This TCR beta chain was captured in a study of blood T cells in healthy people across ages. At the level of the study: Roughly one uniquely barcoded beta molecule per two T cells was captured.

Primers used in a second PCR of roughly 6 to 12 cycles were a sample-barcoded 5' primer and a J-beta primer mix. A single record per CDR3 protein comes from TCRdb applying MiXCR to the 5' RACE reads. Of some 860,000 distinct CDR3 sequences listed, approximately 53% are singletons. Donors ranged from about 6 to 90 years old and were healthy Caucasians in Russia. Per sample, at least 5 micrograms of total RNA were extracted. The CDR3 loop spans 18 amino acids. V lost 6 bases, J lost 1 base, and 10 bases stayed unmatched. Germline V CDR1 and CDR2: SNHLY, FYNNEI. This sequence was found in a middle-aged man in good health. J is TRBJ2-6 and V is TRBV2; 9 bases match TRBD1. Sequenced input: blood. The CDR3 sequence: CASRTYGTGCSGANVLTF. The CDR3 DNA is TGTGCCAGCAGGACCTACGGGACAGGGTGTTCTGGGGCCAACGTCCTGACTTTC.